Sequencing of this TCR beta chain was carried out in a study of T cells after posttransplantation cyclophosphamide. Study-wide results and caveats: Skin or GI-infiltrating T cells shared few TRB sequences with blood. Later blood repertoires were often dominated by clones from the donor CD8+ memory compartment.

This CDR3 comprises 15 residues. From germline, CDR1 is GTSNPN and CDR2 SVGIG (reference sequence). With 2 bases removed from V and 8 bases from J, the gap between germline ends came to 19 bases. Repertoires were generated with immunoSEQ multiplex PCR, while TCRdb's copy carries only in-frame clones and drops some. Altogether some 12,000 clones were found in the sample, and no singletons occur. In regard to this clone: Its antigen is unidentified.

Busulfan-fludarabine conditioning, marrow transplant, and cyclophosphamide on days +3 and +4 were administered. This clonotype was obtained from a female patient aged 40-50 years who received an allogeneic stem cell transplant from a related donor, was CMV-positive, and had acute GVHD only. Some T cells may trace back to the graft donor. The sequences come from PBMCs, collected after allogeneic stem cell transplant with posttransplant cyclophosphamide. The gene calls are TRBV30 and TRBJ2-4; D possibly corresponds to TRBD1 (5 bases). For the CDR3, the DNA is TGTGCCTGGAGTAAGAGGACCGTAGAAGGGGACATTCAGTACTTC. Protein product: CAWSKRTVEGDIQYF.